These T cell receptor beta chains were read from a single sample in a study of T cells in localized non-small cell lung cancer. Here immunoSEQ multiplex PCR was the method, and the copy in TCRdb shows in-frame clones only, minus some. The sample shows roughly 35,000 clones, over 80% of them seen only once. The input for sequencing was peripheral blood, taken before any cancer treatment. The receptors were sampled from a female donor over 55 with stage I lung adenocarcinoma. Each CDR3 is given with its conserved first and last residue. A D gene is named only where the DNA matches it firmly. Not all rows give a size; the values are once, few, many and, for expanded clones, a class.

>.|.|TRBV6-6|TRBJ2-7
CASNSRGDEQYF
TGTGCCAGCAACTCCAGGGGGGACGAGCAGTACTTC
>.|.|TRBV19|TRBJ1-5
CASSTNAGDQPQHF
TGTGCCAGTAGTACCAACGCCGGAGATCAGCCCCAGCATTTT
>.|.|TRBV5-6|TRBJ2-7
CASSLGGPYEQYF
TGTGCCAGCAGCTTGGGCGGTCCCTACGAGCAGTACTTC
>TRBD1|.|TRBV4-1|TRBJ1-2
CASSQDFGTGVVLIYGYTF
TGCGCCAGCAGCCAAGATTTCGGGACAGGGGTCGTACTTATCTATGGCTACACCTTC
>.|.|TRBV6-1|TRBJ1-1
CASRQTTNTEAFF
TGTGCCAGCAGGCAAACGACAAACACTGAAGCTTTCTTT
>TRBD1|.|TRBV2|TRBJ2-1
CASSGYPDRGREDEQFF
TGTGCCAGCAGTGGGTATCCCGACAGGGGGCGCGAGGATGAGCAGTTCTTC
>.|.|TRBV6-1|TRBJ2-3
CASSQPLGDTQYF
TGTGCCAGCAGCCAACCCCTGGGAGATACGCAGTATTTT
>.|few|TRBV4-1|TRBJ1-1
CASRRVDTEAFF
TGCGCCAGCAGGAGAGTAGACACTGAAGCTTTCTTT
>TRBD2|.|TRBV2|TRBJ2-7
CASSVGSGGEFISSYEQYF
TGTGCCAGCAGTGTTGGAAGCGGGGGGGAATTCATCTCCTCCTACGAGCAGTACTTC
>.|.|TRBV2|TRBJ1-2
CASSRTDGGYGYTF
TGTGCCAGCAGCCGTACCGACGGAGGCTATGGCTACACCTTC
>TRBD2|.|TRBV2|TRBJ2-7
CASSVGLGGEQYF
TGTGCCAGCAGCGTAGGACTGGGAGGGGAGCAGTACTTC
>.|.|TRBV19|TRBJ2-3
CASSIEGIGDTQYF
TGTGCCAGTAGTATTGAAGGTATTGGGGATACGCAGTATTTT
>.|.|TRBV5-1|TRBJ1-3
CASSPLTMTVGGNTIYF
TGCGCCAGCAGCCCTCTTACTATGACAGTAGGAGGAAACACCATATATTTT
>.|.|TRBV9|TRBJ1-3
CASTPGAGVGNTIYF
TGTGCCAGCACCCCAGGGGCCGGAGTCGGAAACACCATATATTTT
>TRBD2|.|TRBV7-9|TRBJ2-3
CASSETSGGFNF
TGTGCCAGCAGCGAAACTAGCGGGGGGTTTAATTTT
>.|.|TRBV16|TRBJ2-2
CASSQFSPKLSGELFF
TGTGCCAGCAGCCAATTTTCTCCGAAACTCTCCGGGGAGCTGTTTTTT
>.|.|TRBV30|TRBJ1-1
CACRKNTEAFF
TGTGCCTGTCGTAAGAACACTGAAGCTTTCTTT
>.|.|TRBV29-1|TRBJ1-1
CSVDWGNTEAFF
TGCAGCGTTGATTGGGGGAACACTGAAGCTTTCTTT
>.|.|TRBV7-2|TRBJ2-3
CASSPGALGPRTDTQYF
TGTGCCAGCAGCCCTGGGGCCCTGGGACCCCGCACAGATACGCAGTATTTT
>TRBD1|.|TRBV30|TRBJ2-6
CAWNRGLANVLTF
TGTGCCTGGAACAGGGGTCTGGCCAACGTCCTGACTTTC
>.|few|TRBV28|TRBJ1-5
CASSGGGQNQPQHF
TGTGCCAGCAGTGGGGGGGGACAAAATCAGCCCCAGCATTTT
>TRBD1|.|TRBV19|TRBJ2-4
CASSARQGKNIQYF
TGTGCCAGTAGTGCAAGACAGGGCAAAAACATTCAGTACTTC
>.|once|TRBV6-1|TRBJ2-5
CASRNLYQETQYF
TGTGCCAGCAGAAACCTGTACCAAGAGACCCAGTACTTC
>TRBD1|once|TRBV10-2|TRBJ1-1
CASTGQVLNTEAFF
TGCGCCAGCACTGGACAGGTACTGAACACTGAAGCTTTCTTT
>.|.|TRBV5-1|TRBJ2-3
CASSLETNTDTQYF
TGCGCCAGCAGCTTGGAGACTAACACAGATACGCAGTATTTT
>.|.|TRBV5-6|TRBJ1-4
CASSRRDTGLKTNEKLFF
TGTGCCAGCAGCCGCCGGGACACCGGGCTGAAAACTAATGAAAAACTGTTTTTT
>TRBD1|.|TRBV19|TRBJ1-1
CASSLDRDTEAFF
TGTGCCAGTAGTTTGGACAGGGACACTGAAGCTTTCTTT
>.|once|TRBV5-1|TRBJ2-6
CASSLEVPGANVLTF
TGCGCCAGCAGCTTGGAGGTACCTGGGGCCAACGTCCTGACTTTC
>.|.|TRBV7-2|TRBJ2-5
CASSPGGLKETQYF
TGTGCCAGCAGCCCGGGCGGACTGAAAGAGACCCAGTACTTC
>.|.|TRBV11-2|TRBJ1-1
CASSLALQATEAFF
TGTGCCAGCAGCTTAGCCCTACAGGCCACTGAAGCTTTCTTT
>TRBD2|.|TRBV5-8|TRBJ2-1
CASSLGLAGNEQFF
TGTGCCAGCAGCTTGGGACTAGCGGGGAATGAGCAGTTCTTC
>.|.|TRBV4-3|TRBJ1-2
CASSQVLGVGYGYTF
TGCGCCAGCAGCCAAGTGCTAGGGGTTGGCTATGGCTACACCTTC
>.|few|TRBV5-6|TRBJ2-3
CASSLRFGPRGDTQYF
TGTGCCAGCAGCTTGAGGTTCGGGCCCCGGGGTGATACGCAGTATTTT
>.|.|TRBV25-1|TRBJ1-3
CASRESSGNTIYF
TGTGCCAGCAGGGAGAGCTCTGGAAACACCATATATTTT
>.|.|TRBV6-1|TRBJ1-6
CASSKTAYNSPLHF
TGTGCCAGCAGCAAGACTGCCTACAATTCACCCCTCCACTTT
>TRBD1|.|TRBV28|TRBJ1-3
CASTAGTGSRYGNTIYF
TGTGCCAGCACTGCCGGGACAGGGTCTAGGTACGGAAACACCATATATTTT
>TRBD2|.|TRBV4-2|TRBJ2-1
CASSQDGPGGTSGGNEQFF
TGTGCCAGCAGCCAAGACGGCCCCGGAGGGACTAGCGGGGGTAATGAGCAGTTCTTC
>TRBD2|.|TRBV6-1|TRBJ2-5
CASLGLAGIETQYF
TGTGCCAGCCTGGGACTAGCGGGGATAGAGACCCAGTACTTC
>TRBD2|.|TRBV7-2|TRBJ2-2
CASSSSSGGAYTGELFF
TGTGCCAGCAGCTCTTCTAGCGGGGGGGCGTACACCGGGGAGCTGTTTTTT
>.|.|TRBV19|TRBJ1-6
CASSIIALRGQSNSPLHF
TGTGCCAGTAGTATAATAGCCCTCCGCGGACAGTCGAATTCACCCCTCCACTTT
>TRBD2|.|TRBV5-1|TRBJ2-5
CASSGGLAVEETQYF
TGCGCCAGCAGCGGGGGACTAGCGGTTGAGGAGACCCAGTACTTC
>.|.|TRBV19|TRBJ1-2
CASSRGYGYTF
TGTGCCAGTAGTCGTGGGTATGGCTACACCTTC
>.|.|TRBV5-1|TRBJ1-2
CASSSGVGSFYGYTF
TGCGCCAGCAGCTCCGGTGTGGGGTCATTCTATGGCTACACCTTC
>TRBD2|.|TRBV5-1|TRBJ2-1
CASSSDLAGSYNEQFF
TGCGCCAGCAGCTCGGACTTAGCGGGGAGTTACAATGAGCAGTTCTTC
>.|.|TRBV14|TRBJ1-5
CASSQGPNQPQHF
TGTGCCAGCAGCCAAGGACCAAATCAGCCCCAGCATTTT
>.|.|TRBV14|TRBJ2-2
CASGRQANTGELFF
TGTGCCAGCGGCCGACAGGCTAACACCGGGGAGCTGTTTTTT
>.|.|TRBV19|TRBJ2-3
CASSARADTQYF
TGTGCCAGTAGTGCGCGTGCGGATACGCAGTATTTT
>.|.|TRBV7-8|TRBJ2-5
CASSPDYNQETQYF
TGTGCCAGCAGCCCGGACTACAACCAAGAGACCCAGTACTTC
>.|.|TRBV5-1|TRBJ2-5
CASSGGAGPGETQYF
TGCGCCAGCAGCGGGGGCGCGGGGCCCGGGGAGACCCAGTACTTC
>.|.|TRBV7-2|TRBJ2-5
CASSLGATQTQYF
TGTGCCAGCAGCTTAGGAGCTACGCAGACCCAGTACTTC
>TRBD1|.|TRBV5-1|TRBJ2-7
CASSPGQHPYEQYF
TGCGCCAGCAGCCCGGGACAGCACCCCTACGAGCAGTACTTC
>.|.|TRBV6-1|TRBJ1-1
CASRGDTEAFF
TGTGCCAGCAGAGGGGATACTGAAGCTTTCTTT
>.|.|TRBV15|TRBJ1-6
CATSSDRAGLNAPLHF
TGTGCCACCAGCAGTGACAGAGCGGGTCTAAACGCACCCCTCCACTTT
>TRBD2|.|TRBV5-1|TRBJ2-2
CASSPTSGGAPGELFF
TGCGCCAGCAGCCCCACTAGCGGGGGGGCCCCCGGGGAGCTGTTTTTT
>.|.|TRBV10-2|TRBJ1-5
CASSGGAGQPQHF
TGCGCCAGCAGTGGAGGGGCAGGTCAGCCCCAGCATTTT